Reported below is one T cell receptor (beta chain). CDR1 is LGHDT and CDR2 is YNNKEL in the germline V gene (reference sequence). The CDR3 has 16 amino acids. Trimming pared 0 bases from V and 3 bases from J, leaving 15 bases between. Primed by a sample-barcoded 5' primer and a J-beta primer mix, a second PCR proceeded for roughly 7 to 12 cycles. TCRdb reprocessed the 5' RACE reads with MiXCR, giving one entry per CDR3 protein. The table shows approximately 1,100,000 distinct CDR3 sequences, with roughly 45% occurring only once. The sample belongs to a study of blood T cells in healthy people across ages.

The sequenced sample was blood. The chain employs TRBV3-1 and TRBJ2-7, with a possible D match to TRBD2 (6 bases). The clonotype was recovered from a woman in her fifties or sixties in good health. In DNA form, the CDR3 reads TGTGCCAGCAGCCAAGATGGAGGAGGGCAGCTCTACGAGCAGTACTTC. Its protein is CASSQDGGGQLYEQYF.